The present TCR beta chain was sequenced within a study of cytomegalovirus exposure and HLA in healthy donors. This PCR relied on a set of 60 Vbeta primers and 13 Jbeta primers. Sequenced by immunoSEQ multiplex PCR; TCRdb stores in-frame clones only, minus some. The sample lists about 220,000 clones, approximately 79% occurring once. A word on this clone: Its antigen is not known.

This CDR3 is 16 amino acids long. CDR1 is ENHRY and CDR2 is SYGVKD in the germline V gene. Losses at the gene ends were 4 bases for V and 4 bases for J; bases not matched to a gene: 6. Overall study findings and caveats: Later analysis demonstrated an association between a missense DCLRE1C variant and TCR beta V- and J-gene trimming. Reported performance of the classifier showed diagnosis of cytomegalovirus status with high specificity and sensitivity.

The chain has TRBV10-3 and TRBJ2-3; 12 bases agree with TRBD2. Sequencing used PBMCs. The sequence was collected from a male donor in good health and CMV-seronegative. The chain's CDR3 is CAISVPTSGSSDTQYF. The CDR3 bases are TGTGCCATCAGTGTCCCGACTAGCGGGAGTTCAGATACGCAGTATTTT.